This TCR beta chain was sequenced during a study of CD8 T cells in Susac syndrome. Sequencing of TCR beta was performed on blood CD8+ and CD4+ T cells. The multiple sclerosis controls were treatment-naive patients, and their relapsing-remitting disease was stable or active. It was negative isolation that provided the CD8+ and CD4+ T cells, whereas TEMRA cells were enriched by FACS. An input of about 0.5 to 1 ug of RNA was subjected to reverse transcription using random hexamers. Multiplex PCR with immunoSEQ amplified the TCR beta CDR3 across 54 Vbeta and 13 Jbeta. MiXCR, run by TCRdb on the immunoSEQ multiplex PCR reads, gives a single entry per CDR3 protein. The repertoire includes 190,000 or so distinct CDR3 sequences, roughly 94% of them detected once, and 0.082% sits in the top ten. CDR3 length: 16 residues. The V end was cut by 6 bases, the J end by 0 bases, with 18 bases between. CDR1 is DFQATT and CDR2 is SNEGSKA in the germline V gene (reference sequence).

The J gene is TRBJ2-1, the V gene TRBV20-1; D uncertain. Sequencing was performed on CD4+ T cells from PBMCs. This receptor was identified in a human donor with multiple sclerosis. The CDR3 sequence: CSAPYVGPSSYNEQFF. The CDR3 DNA is TGCAGTGCCCCTTATGTGGGCCCGAGCTCCTACAATGAGCAGTTCTTC.